A single sample gave rise to the 25 T cell receptor beta chains below, sequenced in a study of cytomegalovirus exposure and HLA in healthy donors. Libraries were prepared by immunoSEQ multiplex PCR; TCRdb keeps only in-frame clonotypes and omits some of them. The profile shows about 140,000 clones, 80% to 90% of them singletons. Sequenced: PBMCs. The source is a woman between 25 and 40 years old in good health and CMV-seronegative.

The V gene is TRBV4-1, the J gene TRBJ2-1, with D perhaps matching TRBD1 (6 bases). This CDR3 is built from 15 residues. Looked up from germline, CDR1 is MGHRA and CDR2 is YSYEKL. V gave up 4 bases and J gave up 2 bases, with 12 bases separating them. Written as DNA, the CDR3 is TGCGCCAGCAGCCCAATCAGGGGAACCTACAATGAGCAGTTCTTC. The encoded protein is CASSPIRGTYNEQFF.

The chain has TRBV2 and TRBJ2-3, with 10 bases aligning to TRBD2. CDR1 SNHLY and CDR2 FYNNEI come from the germline V gene. Losses at the gene ends were 8 bases for V and 6 bases for J; bases not matched to a gene: 8. The CDR3 has 14 amino acids. The CDR3 coding sequence is TGTGCCAGCGGGAGAACTAGCGGGGAGGATACGCAGTATTTT. This gives the protein CASGRTSGEDTQYF.

This clone was detected once. J is TRBJ2-7 and V is TRBV2, with 7 bases lining up with TRBD2. With V trimmed by 4 bases and J by 0 bases, 6 bases remained unmatched. This CDR3 has 15 residues. From germline, CDR1 is SNHLY and CDR2 FYNNEI. CDR3 amino acids: CASSAGLAASYEQYF. CDR3 nucleotide sequence: TGTGCCAGCAGTGCCGGGCTAGCGGCCTCCTACGAGCAGTACTTC.

The rearrangement links TRBV19 to TRBJ1-5, with 9 bases matching TRBD1. This CDR3 comprises 16 residues. Per germline, CDR1 LNHDA and CDR2 SQIVND (reference sequence). The V segment lost 7 bases and the J segment 6 bases; nucleotides outside the gene matches: 13. The chain's CDR3 is CASTITGGTAAQPQHF. The CDR3 region has the DNA TGTGCCAGTACCATCACAGGGGGCACGGCGGCTCAGCCCCAGCATTTT.

The sample holds a few counts of this clone. V is TRBV6-5 and J is TRBJ2-1; 10 bases match TRBD2. J gave up 4 bases and V 4 bases, and 4 bases lay outside the gene matches. Germline V gene sequence: CDR1 MNHEY, CDR2 SVGAGI. The length of the CDR3 is 15 residues. CDR3 sequence (DNA): TGTGCCAGCAGTTTAGCGGGGGGAGATTACAATGAGCAGTTCTTC. The encoded protein is CASSLAGGDYNEQFF.

The chain links TRBV18 to TRBJ2-3; TRBD2 is a possible D gene (5 bases). Trimming shortened V by 3 bases and J by 2 bases, and 15 bases separated the two germline ends. There are 16 residues in the CDR3. From germline, CDR1 is KGHSH and CDR2 LQKENI. CDR3: CASSPLGRGNTDTQYF. For the CDR3, the DNA is TGTGCCAGCTCACCGTTAGGTCGAGGGAACACAGATACGCAGTATTTT. The full variable domain, with the rest looked up from reference TRBV18 and TRBJ2-3, is NAGVMQNPRHLVRRRGQEARLRCSPMKGHSHVYWYRQLPEEGLKFMVYLQKENIIDESGMPKERFSAEFPKEGPSILRIQQVVRGDSAAYFCASSPLGRGNTDTQYFGPGTRLTVL.

The chain couples TRBV10-1 to TRBJ2-3; D gene uncertain. V dropped 3 bases and J dropped 3 bases, with 10 bases sitting between them. The CDR3 totals 14 residues. Germline V CDR1 and CDR2: WNHNN, SYGVQD (reference sequence). CDR3: CASSDTVSTDTQYF. The CDR3 nucleotides read TGCGCCAGCAGTGACACAGTATCTACAGATACGCAGTATTTT.

This rearrangement joins TRBV2 to TRBJ2-5; D is unresolved. The DNA end is a closer match to TRBJ2-7, so the J assignment may be wrong. CDR1 and CDR2 from the germline V gene are SNHLY and FYNNEI. The CDR3 has 11 amino acids. The CDR3 spells CASSDLGEQYF. In nucleotides, the CDR3 is TGTGCCAGCAGTGACTTGGGCGAGCAGTACTTC.

The chain combines TRBV11-2 with TRBJ2-3, with a weak D call TRBD2 (6 bases). This CDR3 spans 15 amino acids. In germline, CDR1 is SGHAT, CDR2 FQNNGV. V was clipped by 1 base and J by 1 base, with 9 bases between them. The CDR3: CASSLAWGGTDTQYF. The CDR3 coding sequence is TGTGCCAGCAGCTTAGCGTGGGGGGGCACAGATACGCAGTATTTT.

About this clone: This specimen includes other DNA sequences encoding the same CDR3. V and J are TRBV19 and TRBJ1-1; D is uncertain. Germline CDR1 and CDR2: LNHDA and SQIVND (reference sequence). Trimming pared 3 bases from V and 2 bases from J, leaving 10 bases between. This CDR3 contains 14 residues. The CDR3 DNA reads TGTGCCAGTAGTATGAGAGGGATTAACACTGAAGCTTTCTTT. Residues: CASSMRGINTEAFF.

In DNA form, the CDR3 reads TGTGCCAGCGGGCTAGCGGGGAGCACAGATACGCAGTATTTT. This encodes CASGLAGSTDTQYF. The V call is TRBV9, the J call TRBJ2-3, with TRBD2 matching 9 bases. Looked up from germline, CDR1 is SGDLS and CDR2 is YYNGEE. With 7 bases clipped from V and 0 bases from J, the junction kept 3 bases outside the gene matches. This CDR3 spans 14 amino acids.

This chain joins TRBV4-1 and TRBJ1-6; TRBD1 matches at 7 bases. V lost 4 bases and J lost 4; bases outside the gene matches: 7. The germline gives CDR1 MGHRA, CDR2 YSYEKL. There are 16 residues in the CDR3. CDR3 bases: TGCGCCAGCAGCCCCGGGACAGAAACGTATAATTCACCCCTCCACTTT. Encoded protein: CASSPGTETYNSPLHF.

The chain uses TRBV4-3 and TRBJ1-6; D not certain. The CDR3 consists of 17 residues. The V and J ends lost 0 bases and 7 bases respectively, with 16 bases between them. The germline gives CDR1 LGHNA, CDR2 YSLEER. DNA of the CDR3: TGCGCCAGCAGCCAAGATCCGAGGAGGGATCGGAATTCACCCCTCCACTTT. Translating gives CASSQDPRRDRNSPLHF.

With regard to this clone: Other DNA sequences in the same sample also yield this CDR3. The chain links TRBV5-1 to TRBJ1-1, with TRBD1 identical over 7 bases. The germline CDR1 and CDR2 sequences are SGHRS and YFSETQ. The V and J ends lost 4 bases and 1 base, in that order; junction bases with no gene match: 4. The CDR3 runs 14 residues. Here the CDR3 reads CASSPGQANTEAFF. DNA of the CDR3: TGCGCCAGCAGCCCTGGACAGGCGAACACTGAAGCTTTCTTT.

V and J are TRBV7-6 and TRBJ2-7, with 7 bases matching TRBD2. V lost 3 bases and J lost 2; bases outside the gene matches: 7. This CDR3 contains 15 residues. CDR1 and CDR2 from the germline V gene are SGHVS and FNYEAQ. The CDR3 protein is CASSLGGGPPYEQYF. The CDR3 coding sequence is TGTGCCAGCAGCTTGGGCGGGGGTCCCCCCTACGAGCAGTACTTC.

The chain links TRBV2 to TRBJ1-1, with 7 bases aligning to TRBD1. CDR3 length: 15 residues. The germline V gene encodes CDR1 SNHLY and CDR2 FYNNEI. The J segment lost 3 bases and the V segment lost 3 bases, leaving 7 bases of the junction unmatched. The CDR3 is CASSEQQGGYTEAFF. CDR3 DNA: TGTGCCAGCAGTGAGCAGCAGGGGGGATACACTGAAGCTTTCTTT.

This clone is a singleton in its sample. V and J are TRBV19 and TRBJ2-6; a weak D match, TRBD1 (5 bases). Germline V gene lookup returns CDR1 LNHDA and CDR2 SQIVND (reference sequence). The CDR3 sequence is 16 residues long. V was pared by 7 bases and J by 3 bases, with 16 bases between. The CDR3 spells CASKVGRAYGANVLTF. In DNA, the CDR3 is TGTGCCAGTAAAGTGGGCAGGGCTTATGGGGCCAACGTCCTGACTTTC.

This CDR3 is CASSLGGAATAGNTIYF. The CDR3 DNA reads as TGTGCCAGCAGTTTAGGTGGCGCGGCGACAGCGGGAAACACCATATATTTT. The chain couples TRBV28 to TRBJ1-3; TRBD1 is a possible D gene (5 bases). The V and J ends lost 2 bases and 4 bases respectively, with 18 bases between them. Looked up from germline, CDR1 is MDHEN and CDR2 is SYDVKM. This CDR3 is 17 amino acids long.

The genes are TRBV13 and TRBJ2-7; D is perhaps TRBD1 (5 bases). The CDR3 consists of 15 residues. V shed 4 bases and J shed 0 bases, with 13 bases lying between them. Germline CDR1 PRHDT, CDR2 FYEKMQ (reference sequence). The CDR3 coding sequence is TGTGCCAGCAGCTCCAGGGATACGGGCTCCTACGAGCAGTACTTC. Encoded protein: CASSSRDTGSYEQYF.

The count of this clone is one. The genes are TRBV13 and TRBJ2-3; no clear D gene. The V gene lost 7 bases and the J gene lost 6 bases, with 17 bases spanning the gap. Germline CDR1 is PRHDT and CDR2 is FYEKMQ (reference sequence). The CDR3 extends over 14 amino acids. CDR3 sequence reads: CASTYQPPGDTQYF. As DNA, the CDR3 is TGTGCCAGCACTTACCAACCTCCCGGGGATACGCAGTATTTT.

The rearrangement links TRBV6-5 to TRBJ2-5; TRBD1 agrees at 7 bases. Germline trimming cut 6 bases from V and 5 bases from J; bases unmatched to any gene: 9. Germline V gene sequence: CDR1 MNHEY, CDR2 SVGAGI. The CDR3 is 14 amino acids. This CDR3 is CASRTKTGVETQYF. The CDR3 nucleotides are TGTGCCAGCAGAACTAAAACAGGGGTTGAGACCCAGTACTTC.

The count of this clone is one. The V and J genes are TRBV2 and TRBJ1-5; maybe TRBD1 (5 bases). This CDR3 is 16 amino acids long. Per the germline V gene, CDR1 is SNHLY and CDR2 is FYNNEI. Trimming took 6 bases from V and 0 from J, leaving 15 bases between them. This CDR3 is CASSATGHYSNQPQHF. The CDR3, as DNA: TGTGCCAGCAGCGCGACCGGACACTATAGCAATCAGCCCCAGCATTTT.

The J gene is TRBJ1-5, the V gene TRBV15; TRBD1 might be the D (5 bases). Trimming left V 0 bases short and J 5 bases short, with 8 bases between. CDR3 length: 14 amino acids. CDR1 is LNHNV and CDR2 is YYDKDF in the germline V gene (reference sequence). CDR3 sequence reads: CATSRDDSYQPQHF. The CDR3 DNA is TGTGCCACCAGCAGAGACGACAGCTATCAGCCCCAGCATTTT.

The V and J genes are TRBV5-6 and TRBJ2-2; D is possibly TRBD1 (6 bases). Germline V gene sequence: CDR1 SGHDT, CDR2 YYEEEE. The CDR3 runs 15 residues. V dropped 4 bases and J dropped 1 base, with 11 bases sitting between them. The CDR3 is CASSLGQLNTGELFF. CDR3 DNA: TGTGCCAGCAGCCTAGGACAGTTGAACACCGGGGAGCTGTTTTTT.

In its sample, this clone was seen a few times. V gene TRBV6-5 combines with J gene TRBJ1-6; weak D call: TRBD1 (5 bases). Germline CDR1 is MNHEY and CDR2 is SVGAGI. The V end lost 6 bases, the J end lost 7 bases, and 13 bases lay between the germline ends. The CDR3 extends over 14 amino acids. CDR3 nucleotide sequence: TGTGCCAGCAGGTACGGGACTGGCAATTCACCCCTCCACTTT. This gives the protein CASRYGTGNSPLHF.